The 10 T cell receptor beta chains below come from one sample, sequenced in a study of T cells after yellow fever vaccination. TCRdb re-called the 5' RACE reads with MiXCR, one entry per CDR3 protein. The sample carries approximately 600,000 distinct CDR3 sequences, 9% to 15% recorded once. The specimen was PBMCs, collected on the day of the yellow fever booster vaccination. The receptors originated from a man younger than 45 who received the YFV17D yellow fever vaccine.

V and J are TRBV7-2 and TRBJ2-7, with 7 bases matching TRBD1. The CDR3 is 17 amino acids. The V gene's germline CDR1 is SGHTA and CDR2 FQGNSA. Trimming removed 5 bases from V and 3 bases from J; junction bases left unmatched: 16. The CDR3 protein is CASSLTTGQIRDYEQYF. For the CDR3, the DNA is TGTGCCAGCAGCCTAACGACGGGACAGATCCGAGACTACGAGCAGTACTTC.

The V call is TRBV4-1, the J call TRBJ2-7; 7 positions agree with TRBD1. The V gene's germline CDR1 is MGHRA and CDR2 YSYEKL. The CDR3 extends over 15 amino acids. With V trimmed by 4 bases and J by 2 bases, 8 bases remained unmatched. CDR3 amino acids: CASSLRTGLTYEQYF. The CDR3 bases are TGCGCCAGCAGCCTACGGACAGGTCTTACCTACGAGCAGTACTTC.

This clonotype was observed a handful of times. The gene calls are TRBV20-1 and TRBJ2-1, with 10 bases matching TRBD2. The CDR3 runs to 16 residues. Looked up from germline, CDR1 is DFQATT and CDR2 is SNEGSKA (reference sequence). J gave up 1 base and V 3 bases, and 6 bases lay outside the gene matches. CDR3 nucleotides: TGCAGTGCTAGCCCTAGCGGGAGCGTTTCCTACAATGAGCAGTTCTTC. Its protein is CSASPSGSVSYNEQFF.

This clonotype was found a few times. The rearrangement joins TRBV29-1 to TRBJ2-5; 10 bases match TRBD1. Losses at the gene ends were 4 bases for V and 5 bases for J; bases not matched to a gene: 4. Germline V gene sequence: CDR1 SQVTM, CDR2 ANQGSEA. CDR3 length equals 13 residues. The CDR3 DNA reads as TGCAGCGTTGGACAGGGGGCATCGGAGACCCAGTACTTC. Its protein is CSVGQGASETQYF.

The chain joins TRBV20-1 to TRBJ1-2; D unclear. The CDR3 spans 9 residues. In germline, CDR1 is DFQATT, CDR2 SNEGSKA (reference sequence). Deletions cut 5 bases from V and 6 bases from J, with 4 bases between. CDR3 residues: CSALNGYTF. The CDR3 DNA reads TGCAGTGCTCTAAATGGCTACACCTTC.

In this sample, this clonotype turned up a few times. The rearrangement joins TRBV12-3 or TRBV12-4 to TRBJ2-1; 7 nucleotides align to TRBD1. After removal of 0 bases from V and 2 bases from J, the junction contained 4 bases not matched to a gene. The CDR3 loop spans 16 amino acids. The CDR3 reads CASSLARTGAYNEQFF. The CDR3 DNA is TGTGCCAGCAGTTTAGCTCGTACAGGGGCCTACAATGAGCAGTTCTTC.

V and J are TRBV7-8 and TRBJ1-1, with TRBD1 as a possible D gene (6 bases). V lost 4 bases to trimming and J lost 1 base, with 10 bases between them. CDR3 length equals 14 residues. Germline V gene sequence: CDR1 SGHVS, CDR2 FQNEAQ. The CDR3 sequence is CASSSLRGNTEAFF. Here the CDR3 DNA reads TGTGCCAGCAGCTCCCTCAGGGGGAACACTGAAGCTTTCTTT. Filled out from reference TRBV7-8 and TRBJ1-1, the complete variable domain reads GAGVSQSPRYKVAKRGQDVALRCDPISGHVSLFWYQQALGQGPEFLTYFQNEAQLDKSGLPSDRFFAERPEGSVSTLKIQRTQQEDSAVYLCASSSLRGNTEAFFGQGTRLTVV.

This clonotype was seen more than once but under ten times. The chain carries TRBV30 and TRBJ2-1; 15 bases agree with TRBD2. Trimming took 2 bases from V and 7 from J; bases not matched to a gene: 3. The CDR3 has 15 amino acids. The V gene's germline CDR1 is GTSNPN and CDR2 SVGIG (reference sequence). CDR3 residues: CAWSRGLAGGNEQFF. The CDR3 DNA follows: TGTGCCTGGAGTAGGGGACTAGCGGGAGGTAATGAGCAGTTCTTC.

This clonotype has ten or more counts. The rearrangement links TRBV3-1 to TRBJ2-4; TRBD2 might be the D (5 bases). Germline V CDR1 and CDR2: LGHDT, YNNKEL (reference sequence). With 5 bases removed from V and 5 bases from J, the gap between germline ends came to 16 bases. This CDR3 spans 15 amino acids. DNA of the CDR3: TGTGCCAGCAGCAGGGCCCCCGGGGTCCAAAACATTCAGTACTTC. This encodes CASSRAPGVQNIQYF.

This clonotype has more than one count but fewer than ten. The chain carries TRBV5-1 and TRBJ2-5; TRBD1 matches 8 bases. The germline V gene encodes CDR1 SGHRS and CDR2 YFSETQ. J lost 2 bases, V lost 3 bases, and 3 bases had no gene match. The CDR3 is 14 amino acids. CDR3 amino acids: CASSYRGEQETQYF. DNA for the CDR3: TGCGCCAGCAGCTACAGGGGGGAACAAGAGACCCAGTACTTC. Full variable domain (missing parts from reference TRBV5-1 and TRBJ2-5): KAGVTQTPRYLIKTRGQQVTLSCSPISGHRSVSWYQQTPGQGLQFLFEYFSETQRNKGNFPGRFSGRQFSNSRSEMNVSTLELGDSALYLCASSYRGEQETQYFGPGTRLLVL.